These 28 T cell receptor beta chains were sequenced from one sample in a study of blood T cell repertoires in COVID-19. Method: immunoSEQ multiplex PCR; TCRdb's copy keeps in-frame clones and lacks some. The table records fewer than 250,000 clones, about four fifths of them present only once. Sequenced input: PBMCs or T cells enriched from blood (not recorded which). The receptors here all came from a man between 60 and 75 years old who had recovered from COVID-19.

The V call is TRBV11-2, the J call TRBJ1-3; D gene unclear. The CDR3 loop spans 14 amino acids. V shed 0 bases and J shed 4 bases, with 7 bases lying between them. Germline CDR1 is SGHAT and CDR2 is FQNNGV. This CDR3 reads CASSLDIQGNTIYF. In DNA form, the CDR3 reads TGTGCCAGCAGCTTAGATATACAGGGAAACACCATATATTTT.

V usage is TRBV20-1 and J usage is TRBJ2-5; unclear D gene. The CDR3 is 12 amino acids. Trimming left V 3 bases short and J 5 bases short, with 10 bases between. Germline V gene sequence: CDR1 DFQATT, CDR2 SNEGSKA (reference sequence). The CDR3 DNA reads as TGCAGTGCTAGTCACCGAGAGGAGACCCAGTACTTC. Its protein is CSASHREETQYF.

The CDR3 nucleotides are TGTGCCAGCAGCGTGGACAGGGGGAACACTGAAGCTTTCTTT. Its translation: CASSVDRGNTEAFF. The chain links TRBV3-1 (or the pseudogene TRBV3-2) to TRBJ1-1; TRBD1 aligns across 9 bases. J was trimmed by 1 base and V by 5 bases; bases with no gene match: 2. Looked up from germline, CDR1 is LGHDT and CDR2 is YNNKEL (reference sequence). The CDR3 covers 14 residues.

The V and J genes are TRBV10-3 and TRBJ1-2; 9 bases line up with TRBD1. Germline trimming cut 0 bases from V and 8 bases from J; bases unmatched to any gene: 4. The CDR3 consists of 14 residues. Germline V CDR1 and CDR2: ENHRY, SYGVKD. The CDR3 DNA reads TGTGCCATCAGTGAGTCTAGGACAGGGGAAGGCTACACCTTC. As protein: CAISESRTGEGYTF.

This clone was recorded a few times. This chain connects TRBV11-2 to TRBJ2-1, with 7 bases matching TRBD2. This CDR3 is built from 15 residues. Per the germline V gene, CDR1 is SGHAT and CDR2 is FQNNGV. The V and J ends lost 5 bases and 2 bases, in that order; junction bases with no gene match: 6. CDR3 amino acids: CASSRSGVPYNEQFF. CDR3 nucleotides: TGTGCCAGCAGCCGCAGCGGGGTGCCCTACAATGAGCAGTTCTTC.

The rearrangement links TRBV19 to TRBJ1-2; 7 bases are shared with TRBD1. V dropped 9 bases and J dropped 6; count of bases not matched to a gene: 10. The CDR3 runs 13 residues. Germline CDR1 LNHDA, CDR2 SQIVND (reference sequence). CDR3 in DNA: TGTGCCAGCAGAAAAAGACAGGGCCATGGCTACACCTTC. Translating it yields CASRKRQGHGYTF. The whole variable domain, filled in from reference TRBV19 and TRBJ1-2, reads DGGITQSPKYLFRKEGQNVTLSCEQNLNHDAMYWYRQDPGQGLRLIYYSQIVNDFQKGDIAEGYSVSREKKESFPLTVTSAQKNPTAFYLCASRKRQGHGYTFGSGTRLTVV.

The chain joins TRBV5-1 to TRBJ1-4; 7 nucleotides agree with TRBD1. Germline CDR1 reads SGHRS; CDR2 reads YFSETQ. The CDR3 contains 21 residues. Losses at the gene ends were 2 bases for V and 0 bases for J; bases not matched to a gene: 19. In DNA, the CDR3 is TGCGCCAGCAGCTTCGGGACAGCCCGATCCGAGCCCCGTGCAACTAATGAAAAACTGTTTTTT. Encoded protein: CASSFGTARSEPRATNEKLFF. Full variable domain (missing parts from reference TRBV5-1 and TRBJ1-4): KAGVTQTPRYLIKTRGQQVTLSCSPISGHRSVSWYQQTPGQGLQFLFEYFSETQRNKGNFPGRFSGRQFSNSRSEMNVSTLELGDSALYLCASSFGTARSEPRATNEKLFFGSGTQLSVL.

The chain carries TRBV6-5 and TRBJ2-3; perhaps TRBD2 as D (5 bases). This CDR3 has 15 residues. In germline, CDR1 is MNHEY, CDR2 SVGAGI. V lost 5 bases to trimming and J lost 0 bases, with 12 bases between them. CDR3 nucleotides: TGTGCCAGCAGTCTTAGCGACGCTAGCACAGATACGCAGTATTTT. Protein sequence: CASSLSDASTDTQYF.

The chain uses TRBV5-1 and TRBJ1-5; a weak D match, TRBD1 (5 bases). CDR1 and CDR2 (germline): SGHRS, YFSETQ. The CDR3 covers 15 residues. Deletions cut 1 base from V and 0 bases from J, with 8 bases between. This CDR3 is CASSLTGVSNQPQHF. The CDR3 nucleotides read TGCGCCAGCAGCTTGACGGGGGTTAGCAATCAGCCCCAGCATTTT. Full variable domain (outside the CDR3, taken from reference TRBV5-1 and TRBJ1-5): KAGVTQTPRYLIKTRGQQVTLSCSPISGHRSVSWYQQTPGQGLQFLFEYFSETQRNKGNFPGRFSGRQFSNSRSEMNVSTLELGDSALYLCASSLTGVSNQPQHFGDGTRLSIL.

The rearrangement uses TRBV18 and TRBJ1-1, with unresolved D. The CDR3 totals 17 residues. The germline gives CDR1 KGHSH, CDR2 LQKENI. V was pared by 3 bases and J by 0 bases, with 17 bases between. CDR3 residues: CASSPVGPEVMNTEAFF. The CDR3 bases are TGTGCCAGCTCACCGGTCGGACCGGAGGTCATGAACACTGAAGCTTTCTTT.

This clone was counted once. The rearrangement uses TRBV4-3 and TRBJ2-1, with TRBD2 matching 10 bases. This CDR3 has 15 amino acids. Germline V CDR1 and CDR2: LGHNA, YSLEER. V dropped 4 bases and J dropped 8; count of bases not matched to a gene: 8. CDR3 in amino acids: CASSRAGGTSDEQFF. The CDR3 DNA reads TGCGCCAGCAGCCGAGCGGGGGGGACTTCGGATGAGCAGTTCTTC.

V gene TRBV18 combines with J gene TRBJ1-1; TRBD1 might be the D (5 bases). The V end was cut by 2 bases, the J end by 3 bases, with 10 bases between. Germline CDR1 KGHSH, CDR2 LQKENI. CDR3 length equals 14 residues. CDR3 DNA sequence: TGTGCCAGCTCACCATGGGGCAGGGACACTGAAGCTTTCTTT. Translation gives CASSPWGRDTEAFF.

CDR3 sequence reads: CASSPRTVNYGYTF. The DNA for the CDR3 is TGTGCCAGCTCACCGCGAACAGTGAACTATGGCTACACCTTC. J is TRBJ1-2 and V is TRBV18; no clear D gene. Germline CDR1 KGHSH, CDR2 LQKENI. This CDR3 has 14 amino acids. V shed 3 bases and J shed 2 bases, with 10 bases lying between them.

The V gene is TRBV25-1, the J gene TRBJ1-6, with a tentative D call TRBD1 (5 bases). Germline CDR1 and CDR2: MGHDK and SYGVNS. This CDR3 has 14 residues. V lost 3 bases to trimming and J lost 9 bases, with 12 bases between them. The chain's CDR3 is CASSETAGRSPLHF. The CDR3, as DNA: TGTGCCAGCAGTGAGACAGCCGGGCGTTCACCCCTCCACTTT. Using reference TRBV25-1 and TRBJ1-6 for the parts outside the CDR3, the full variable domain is EADIYQTPRYLVIGTGKKITLECSQTMGHDKMYWYQQDPGMELHLIHYSYGVNSTEKGDLSSESTVSRIRTEHFPLTLESARPSHTSQYLCASSETAGRSPLHFGNGTRLTVT.

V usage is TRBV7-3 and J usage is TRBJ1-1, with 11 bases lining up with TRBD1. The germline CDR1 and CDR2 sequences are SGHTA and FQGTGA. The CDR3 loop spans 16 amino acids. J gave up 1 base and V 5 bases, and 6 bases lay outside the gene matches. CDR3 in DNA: TGTGCCAGCAGCCAAGGACAGGGGGCGCGGAACACTGAAGCTTTCTTT. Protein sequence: CASSQGQGARNTEAFF.

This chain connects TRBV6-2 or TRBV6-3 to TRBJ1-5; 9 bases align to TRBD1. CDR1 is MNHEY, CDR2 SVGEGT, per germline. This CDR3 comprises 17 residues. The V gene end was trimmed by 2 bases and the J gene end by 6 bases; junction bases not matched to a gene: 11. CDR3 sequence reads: CASSYPSDRGLGQPQHF. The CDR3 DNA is TGTGCCAGCAGTTACCCTTCGGACAGGGGCCTCGGTCAGCCCCAGCATTTT.

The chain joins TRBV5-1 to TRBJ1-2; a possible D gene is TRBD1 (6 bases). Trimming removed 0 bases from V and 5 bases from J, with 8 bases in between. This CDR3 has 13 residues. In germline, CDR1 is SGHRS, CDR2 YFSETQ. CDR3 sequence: CASSLGQVYGYTF. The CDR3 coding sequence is TGCGCCAGCAGCTTGGGACAGGTTTATGGCTACACCTTC.

In DNA form, the CDR3 reads TGCGCCAGCAGACAGACAGGGGTGGGTGGCTACACCTTC. Residues: CASRQTGVGGYTF. The rearrangement joins TRBV5-1 to TRBJ1-2; 8 bases agree with TRBD1. Germline V gene sequence: CDR1 SGHRS, CDR2 YFSETQ. This CDR3 is built from 13 residues. V lost 5 bases and J lost 7; bases outside the gene matches: 7.

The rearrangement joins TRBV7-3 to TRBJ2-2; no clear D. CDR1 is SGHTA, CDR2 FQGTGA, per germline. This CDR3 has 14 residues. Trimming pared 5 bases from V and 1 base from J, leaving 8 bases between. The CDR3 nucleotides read TGTGCCAGCAGCGGTCACAGGAACACCGGGGAGCTGTTTTTT. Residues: CASSGHRNTGELFF.

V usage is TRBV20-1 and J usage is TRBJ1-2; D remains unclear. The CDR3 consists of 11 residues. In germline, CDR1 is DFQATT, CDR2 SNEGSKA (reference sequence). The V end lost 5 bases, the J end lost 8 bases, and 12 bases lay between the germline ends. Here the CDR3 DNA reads TGCAGTGCTGGGTGGGCTGAGGGCTACACCTTC. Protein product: CSAGWAEGYTF.

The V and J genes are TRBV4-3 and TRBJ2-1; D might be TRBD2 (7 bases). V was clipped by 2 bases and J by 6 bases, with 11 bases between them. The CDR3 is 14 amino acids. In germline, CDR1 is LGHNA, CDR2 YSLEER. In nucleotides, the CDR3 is TGCGCCAGCAGCCAAAGAAGGGGGGGCAATGAGCAGTTCTTC. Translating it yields CASSQRRGGNEQFF.

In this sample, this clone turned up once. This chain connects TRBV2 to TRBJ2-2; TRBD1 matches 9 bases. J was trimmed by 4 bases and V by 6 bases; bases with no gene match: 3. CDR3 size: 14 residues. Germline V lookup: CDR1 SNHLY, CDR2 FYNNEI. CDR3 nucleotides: TGTGCCAGCAGAGAGGACAGGGGCACCGGGGAGCTGTTTTTT. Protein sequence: CASREDRGTGELFF.

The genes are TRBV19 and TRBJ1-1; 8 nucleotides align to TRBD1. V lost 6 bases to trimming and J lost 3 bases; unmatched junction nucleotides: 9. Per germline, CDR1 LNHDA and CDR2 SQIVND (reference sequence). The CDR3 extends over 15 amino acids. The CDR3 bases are TGTGCCAGTAGCCAACAGGGGGATGGGGACACTGAAGCTTTCTTT. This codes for CASSQQGDGDTEAFF.

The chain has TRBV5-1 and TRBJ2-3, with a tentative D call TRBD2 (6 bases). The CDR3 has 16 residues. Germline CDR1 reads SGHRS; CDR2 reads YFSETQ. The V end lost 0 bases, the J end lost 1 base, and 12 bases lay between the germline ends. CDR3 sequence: CASSLASGLGTDTQYF. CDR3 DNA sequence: TGCGCCAGCAGCTTGGCCAGCGGGCTGGGCACAGATACGCAGTATTTT.

The CDR3 spells CAISQQGNTEAFF. The CDR3 coding sequence is TGTGCCATCAGCCAACAGGGGAACACTGAAGCTTTCTTT. The chain links TRBV10-3 to TRBJ1-1; D perhaps matches TRBD1 (6 bases). Trimming pared 6 bases from V and 1 base from J, leaving 9 bases between. This CDR3 region has 13 residues. Germline values: CDR1 ENHRY, CDR2 SYGVKD.

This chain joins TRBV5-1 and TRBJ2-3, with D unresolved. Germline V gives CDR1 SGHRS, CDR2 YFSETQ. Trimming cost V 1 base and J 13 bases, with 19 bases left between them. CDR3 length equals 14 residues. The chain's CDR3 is CASSLPGPSFSEYF. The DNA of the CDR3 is TGCGCCAGCAGCTTGCCGGGTCCCTCTTTTTCGGAGTATTTT.

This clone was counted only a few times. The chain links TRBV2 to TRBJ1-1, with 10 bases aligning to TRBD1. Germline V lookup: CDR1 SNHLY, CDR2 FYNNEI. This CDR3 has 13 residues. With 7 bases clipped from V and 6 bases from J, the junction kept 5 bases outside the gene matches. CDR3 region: CASKDRGRPEAFF. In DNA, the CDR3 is TGTGCCAGCAAGGACAGGGGGAGGCCTGAAGCTTTCTTT. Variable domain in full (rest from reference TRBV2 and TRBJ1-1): EPEVTQTPSHQVTQMGQEVILRCVPISNHLYFYWYRQILGQKVEFLVSFYNNEISEKSEIFDDQFSVERPDGSNFTLKIRSTKLEDSAMYFCASKDRGRPEAFFGQGTRLTVV.

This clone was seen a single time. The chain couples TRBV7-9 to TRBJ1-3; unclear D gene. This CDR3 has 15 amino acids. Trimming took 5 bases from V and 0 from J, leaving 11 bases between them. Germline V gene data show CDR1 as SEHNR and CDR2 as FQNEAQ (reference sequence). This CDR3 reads CASSPGGYSGNTIYF. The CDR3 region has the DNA TGTGCCAGCAGCCCGGGCGGGTACTCTGGAAACACCATATATTTT.